The text below deals with one T cell receptor beta chain. This same CDR3 is encoded by further DNA sequences in the sample. The data were obtained in a study of blood T cell repertoires in COVID-19. The wider study: COVID-19 samples, acute and convalescent, were from the United States, Italy and Spain. From T cells, B-cell-depleted T cells, or PBMCs came the material, which was cDNA or gDNA.

CDR3 length: 14 amino acids. The germline gives CDR1 ENHRY, CDR2 SYGVKD. With 6 bases clipped from V and 1 base from J, the junction kept 3 bases outside the gene matches. How the authors handled the data: Counts of nucleated cells, estimated from reference gene primer amplification, were obtained. Libraries were prepared by immunoSEQ multiplex PCR; TCRdb keeps only in-frame clonotypes and omits some of them. V and J calls and clone size are as listed in that table; D and trimming were resolved from the DNA. The repertoire holds 310,000 or so clones, with roughly 87% as singletons. Seattle enrolled patients during active infection and tracked them longitudinally.

This chain links TRBV10-3 with TRBJ1-5, with 7 bases fitting TRBD1. The specimen was peripheral blood. The sequence was collected from a young man with COVID-19, enrolled during active disease. In DNA form, the CDR3 reads TGTGCCATCAGCCAGGGACAGAGCAATCAGCCCCAGCATTTT. Protein sequence: CAISQGQSNQPQHF.